The T cell receptor beta chain under discussion was sequenced for a study of early T cells in non-severe SARS-CoV-2 infection. Each CDR3 protein gets one entry after TCRdb re-called the 5' RACE reads with MiXCR. Of 50,000 to 85,000 distinct CDR3 sequences in the sample, 9.1% were seen once. This clonotype was recorded a few times. Sequenced input: whole blood. This receptor was obtained from an adult who was a healthcare worker with PCR-confirmed SARS-CoV-2 infection or an uninfected control (not recorded which).

CDR3 amino acids: CASSPGHGRLGSSGELFF. The CDR3, as DNA: TGTGCCAGCAGCCCCGGACATGGGAGACTAGGTTCCTCCGGGGAGCTGTTTTTT. The chain joins TRBV6-4 to TRBJ2-2; a weak D match, TRBD2 (6 bases). V was clipped by 6 bases and J by 6 bases, with 26 bases between them. Germline values: CDR1 MRHNA, CDR2 SNTAGT. The CDR3 extends over 18 amino acids.